This passage covers 14 T cell receptor beta chains from one sample sequenced in a study of T cell responses to AZD1222 COVID-19 vaccine. Some clones are missing from TCRdb's copy, which holds only in-frame ones; the method was immunoSEQ multiplex PCR. The sample consists of around 190,000 clones, 85% to 95% of them appearing once. Here the sequenced sample was peripheral blood, taken on day 0 of AZD1222 vaccination. These receptors were collected from an adult in good health.

There are a few counts of this clone. This chain joins TRBV5-4 and TRBJ1-2; D possibly corresponds to TRBD1 (5 bases). V was trimmed by 6 bases and J by 0 bases, leaving 15 bases between them. The length of the CDR3 is 15 residues. CDR1 and CDR2 (germline): SGHNT, YYREEE (reference sequence). DNA of the CDR3: TGTGCCAGCACCCTGGGGGGTCAGACTAACTATGGCTACACCTTC. This codes for CASTLGGQTNYGYTF. Filled out from reference TRBV5-4 and TRBJ1-2, the complete variable domain reads ETGVTQSPTHLIKTRGQQVTLRCSSQSGHNTVSWYQQALGQGPQFIFQYYREEENGRGNFPPRFSGLQFPNYSSELNVNALELDDSALYLCASTLGGQTNYGYTFGSGTRLTVV.

The genes are TRBV2 and TRBJ1-1; TRBD1 agrees at 10 bases. The germline gives CDR1 SNHLY, CDR2 FYNNEI. The V segment lost 6 bases and the J segment 4 bases; nucleotides outside the gene matches: 2. This CDR3 is 13 amino acids long. This chain's CDR3 is CASSGQGGTEAFF. Here the CDR3 DNA reads TGTGCCAGCAGCGGACAGGGGGGCACTGAAGCTTTCTTT.

In its sample, this clone was seen once. This sequence joins TRBV7-8 and TRBJ1-4; possibly TRBD1 for D (5 bases). The CDR3 has 15 residues. The ends were cut back, 1 base at V and 8 bases at J, with 14 bases in the middle. The germline V gene encodes CDR1 SGHVS and CDR2 FQNEAQ. The CDR3 coding sequence is TGTGCCAGCAGCTTAGGTTTAGGGGTCGAGGAAAAACTGTTTTTT. This sequence encodes CASSLGLGVEEKLFF.

This chain uses TRBV5-1 with TRBJ2-5; the match to TRBD2 covers 7 bases. The trim removed 6 bases at V and 1 base at J, leaving 9 bases unmatched. The CDR3 has 15 residues. The germline CDR1 and CDR2 sequences are SGHRS and YFSETQ. The CDR3 DNA reads TGCGCCAGCAAAAGTGGGGGGGTCGCCCAAGAGACCCAGTACTTC. Translated, it gives CASKSGGVAQETQYF. Drawing the rest from reference TRBV5-1 and TRBJ2-5, the complete variable domain is KAGVTQTPRYLIKTRGQQVTLSCSPISGHRSVSWYQQTPGQGLQFLFEYFSETQRNKGNFPGRFSGRQFSNSRSEMNVSTLELGDSALYLCASKSGGVAQETQYFGPGTRLLVL.

This chain joins TRBV5-1 and TRBJ2-7; 8 bases are a match to TRBD1. This CDR3 is built from 14 residues. V lost 3 bases to trimming and J lost 1 base; unmatched junction nucleotides: 3. Germline V gene data show CDR1 as SGHRS and CDR2 as YFSETQ. CDR3 nucleotide sequence: TGCGCCAGCAGCTCGACAGGGGCGTCCTACGAGCAGTACTTC. Translated: CASSSTGASYEQYF.

V usage is TRBV5-1 and J usage is TRBJ2-6; possibly TRBD1 for D (6 bases). The CDR3 has 17 amino acids. Trimming took off 6 bases at V and 0 bases at J, with 16 bases between the two ends. Per germline, CDR1 SGHRS and CDR2 YFSETQ. The CDR3 DNA reads TGCGCCAGCAACACGGGACAACGAAGCTCTGGGGCCAACGTCCTGACTTTC. Protein product: CASNTGQRSSGANVLTF.

This sequence joins TRBV28 and TRBJ1-2, with 9 bases matching TRBD1. V trimming: 6 bases; J trimming: 6 bases; junction bases outside the gene matches: 11. This CDR3 comprises 15 residues. Germline CDR1 MDHEN, CDR2 SYDVKM. The CDR3 nucleotides read TGTGCCAGCAGAGCCGTGACAGGGGGTCGGAATGGCTACACCTTC. It is translated as CASRAVTGGRNGYTF.

V is TRBV20-1 and J is TRBJ2-7; 9 bases are a match to TRBD1. The CDR3 is 11 residues long. Germline-derived CDR1 and CDR2 are DFQATT and SNEGSKA (reference sequence). CDR3 nucleotide sequence: TGCAGGGCGGACAGGGGACGAGAGCAGTACTTC. Translated: CRADRGREQYF.

The chain couples TRBV5-4 to TRBJ1-2; TRBD1 might be the D (5 bases). V was cut by 0 bases and J by 0 bases, with 6 bases left in between. Germline lookup yields CDR1 SGHNT and CDR2 YYREEE (reference sequence). The CDR3 sequence is 14 residues long. CDR3 sequence (DNA): TGTGCCAGCAGCTTGGCAGGGTCTAACTATGGCTACACCTTC. Translating gives CASSLAGSNYGYTF.

The V call is TRBV20-1, the J call TRBJ2-7; 9 bases are a match to TRBD1. Unmatched junction bases numbered 2, after V lost 3 bases and J lost 2 bases. CDR3 length: 13 amino acids. CDR1 DFQATT and CDR2 SNEGSKA come from the germline V gene (reference sequence). In DNA, the CDR3 is TGCAGTGCTAGTAGGACAGGGGCCTACGAGCAGTACTTC. Translating gives CSASRTGAYEQYF.

This chain uses TRBV19 with TRBJ2-7, with a weak D call TRBD2 (6 bases). The CDR3 has 15 residues. Trimming removed 6 bases at V and 2 bases at J, with 17 bases between. Germline CDR1 reads LNHDA; CDR2 reads SQIVND (reference sequence). CDR3 DNA: TGTGCCAGTAGAATGGGGGGACTTACAACCTACGAGCAGTACTTC. Its protein product is CASRMGGLTTYEQYF.

The chain recombines TRBV4-3 with TRBJ1-3; D unclear. CDR1 is LGHNA and CDR2 is YSLEER in the germline V gene. The CDR3 runs 15 residues. V was shortened by 0 bases and J by 0 bases, with 6 bases between the two germline ends. The CDR3 coding sequence is TGCGCCAGCAGCCAAGACAGCCTCTCTGGAAACACCATATATTTT. This codes for CASSQDSLSGNTIYF.

The chain links TRBV13 to TRBJ2-3, with D perhaps TRBD1 or TRBD2 (5 bases each). This CDR3 region has 17 residues. V gave up 4 bases and J gave up 2 bases, with 19 bases separating them. Germline V gene sequence: CDR1 PRHDT, CDR2 FYEKMQ (reference sequence). Written as DNA, the CDR3 is TGTGCCAGCAGCTACCTGGCTATCGGGGCTGACACAGATACGCAGTATTTT. Its protein product is CASSYLAIGADTDTQYF.

V is TRBV7-9 and J is TRBJ2-3; D uncertain. The germline V gene has CDR1 SEHNR and CDR2 FQNEAQ (reference sequence). Trimming took off 6 bases at V and 0 bases at J, with 10 bases between the two ends. CDR3 size: 14 residues. The CDR3 protein is CASSQTESTDTQYF. CDR3 in DNA: TGTGCCAGCAGTCAAACAGAGAGCACAGATACGCAGTATTTT.